This TCR beta chain was identified in a study of cytomegalovirus exposure and HLA in healthy donors. Trimming took 3 bases from V and 6 from J, leaving 16 bases between them. This CDR3 has 15 amino acids. Germline lookup yields CDR1 LNHDA and CDR2 SQIVND (reference sequence). This clone came up once. Primers for the PCR totalled 60 Vbeta and 13 Jbeta. Sequencing was performed with immunoSEQ multiplex PCR; in TCRdb, only in-frame clones are kept and a portion is missing. The sample consists of some 130,000 clones, over 60% of them appearing once. This receptor was obtained from a young man in good health and CMV-seronegative. The sequencing input was PBMCs. The rearrangement joins TRBV19 to TRBJ2-3; perhaps TRBD2 as D (6 bases). The CDR3 DNA sequence: TGTGCCAGTAGTATGCGGGGTTATCGAGGGGATACGCAGTATTTT. Translating gives CASSMRGYRGDTQYF.